This T cell receptor (beta chain) was identified in a study of blood T cell repertoires in COVID-19. Looking at the study overall: The United States, Italy and Spain supplied acute and convalescent COVID-19 samples. PBMCs, B-cell-depleted T cells, or T cells provided the cDNA or gDNA that made up the material.

Per the original data handling: Estimation of nucleated cell counts was performed using reference gene primer amplification. Sequencing was performed with immunoSEQ multiplex PCR; in TCRdb, only in-frame clones are kept and a portion is missing. That table gives V, J and clone size, and the DNA gave D and trimming. Here the sample spans about 110,000 clones, around 80% being singletons. Material: peripheral blood. This TCR derives from a woman older than 75 with acute or convalescent COVID-19.

CDR3 residues: CASRDYNTGELFF. The CDR3 DNA reads TGTGCCAGCAGGGACTACAACACCGGGGAGCTGTTTTTT. The genes are TRBV7-2 and TRBJ2-2, with TRBD2 as a possible D gene (6 bases). Trimming stripped 6 bases from V and 2 bases from J, with 7 bases between. The CDR3 is 13 residues long. In germline, CDR1 is SGHTA, CDR2 FQGNSA.